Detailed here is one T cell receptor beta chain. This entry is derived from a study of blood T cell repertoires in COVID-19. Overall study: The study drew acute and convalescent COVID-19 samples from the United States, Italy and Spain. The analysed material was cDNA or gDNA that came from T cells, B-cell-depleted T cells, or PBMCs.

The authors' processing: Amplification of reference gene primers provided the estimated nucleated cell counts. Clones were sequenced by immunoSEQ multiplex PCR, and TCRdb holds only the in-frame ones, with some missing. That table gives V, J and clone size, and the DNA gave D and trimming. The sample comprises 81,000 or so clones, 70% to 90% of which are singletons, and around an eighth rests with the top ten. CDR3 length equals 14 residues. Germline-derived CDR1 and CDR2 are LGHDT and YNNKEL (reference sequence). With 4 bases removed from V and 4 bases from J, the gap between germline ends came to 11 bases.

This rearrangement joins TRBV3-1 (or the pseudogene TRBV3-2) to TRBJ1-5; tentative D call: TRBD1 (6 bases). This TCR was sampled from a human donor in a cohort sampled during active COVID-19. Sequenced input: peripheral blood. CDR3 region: CASSLRTENQPQHF. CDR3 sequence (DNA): TGTGCCAGCAGCCTCCGGACAGAGAATCAGCCCCAGCATTTT.